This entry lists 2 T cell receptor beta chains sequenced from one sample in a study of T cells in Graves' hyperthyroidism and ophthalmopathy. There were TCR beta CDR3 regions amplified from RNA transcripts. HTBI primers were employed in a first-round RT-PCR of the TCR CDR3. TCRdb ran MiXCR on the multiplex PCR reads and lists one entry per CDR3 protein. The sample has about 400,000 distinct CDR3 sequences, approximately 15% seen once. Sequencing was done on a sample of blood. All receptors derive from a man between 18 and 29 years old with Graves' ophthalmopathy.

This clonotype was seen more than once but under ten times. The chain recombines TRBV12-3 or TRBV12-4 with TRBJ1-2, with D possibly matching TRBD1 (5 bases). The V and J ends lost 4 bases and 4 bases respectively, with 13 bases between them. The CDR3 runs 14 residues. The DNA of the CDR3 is TGTGCCAGCAGTTATTGGGGGGGTAGCTATGGCTACACCTTC. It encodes CASSYWGGSYGYTF.

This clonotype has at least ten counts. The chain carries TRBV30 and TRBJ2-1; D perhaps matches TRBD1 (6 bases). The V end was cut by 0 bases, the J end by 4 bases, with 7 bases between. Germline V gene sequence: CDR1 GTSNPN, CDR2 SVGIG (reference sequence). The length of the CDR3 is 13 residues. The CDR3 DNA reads TGTGCCTGGAGTGTGGACAGTTACAATGAGCAGTTCTTC. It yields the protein CAWSVDSYNEQFF. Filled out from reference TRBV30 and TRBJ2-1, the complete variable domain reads SQTIHQWPATLVQPVGSPLSLECTVEGTSNPNLYWYRQAAGRGLQLLFYSVGIGQISSEVPQNLSASRPQDRQFILSSKKLLLSDSGFYLCAWSVDSYNEQFFGPGTRLTVL.